What follows are 10 T cell receptor beta chains derived from one specimen sequenced in a study of T cells after yellow fever vaccination. TCRdb called the 5' RACE reads again in MiXCR, with one record for every CDR3 protein. The sample holds roughly 500,000 distinct CDR3 sequences; 15% to 20% are singletons and the top ten take 14%. The sample was PBMCs, taken 15 days after the yellow fever booster vaccination. The receptors derive from a man aged 25-45 years who received the YFV17D yellow fever vaccine.

V usage is TRBV6-2 or TRBV6-3 and J usage is TRBJ1-1; the D is unclear. Germline V gives CDR1 MNHEY, CDR2 SVGEGT. The CDR3 spans 12 residues. The ends were cut back, 5 bases at V and 0 bases at J, with 4 bases in the middle. The CDR3 here is CASSKMNTEAFF. CDR3 nucleotides: TGTGCCAGCAGTAAAATGAACACTGAAGCTTTCTTT.

Only a few counts were recorded for this clonotype. The chain carries TRBV5-1 and TRBJ2-1, with TRBD1 as a possible D gene (5 bases). CDR3 size: 13 residues. The V end was cut by 2 bases, the J end by 5 bases, with 8 bases between. The germline V gene has CDR1 SGHRS and CDR2 YFSETQ. CDR3 in amino acids: CASSFSTDNEQFF. The CDR3 DNA reads TGCGCCAGCAGCTTCTCGACAGACAATGAGCAGTTCTTC.

The chain links TRBV11-1 to TRBJ2-7, with 11 bases matching TRBD2. V lost 5 bases and J lost 6; bases outside the gene matches: 18. Germline V CDR1 and CDR2: SGHAT, FQDESV (reference sequence). This CDR3 has 18 residues. The CDR3 DNA follows: TGTGCCAGCAGCGGCGGGGTTAGCGGGAGGGCCTTCCAGGCCGAGCAGTACTTC. This codes for CASSGGVSGRAFQAEQYF.

The CDR3 protein is CASTTGTSGNEQFF. CDR3 bases: TGTGCCAGCACCACCGGGACTAGCGGCAATGAGCAGTTCTTC. The chain uses TRBV6-1 and TRBJ2-1; 11 nucleotides match TRBD2. Germline V lookup: CDR1 MNHNS, CDR2 SASEGT. V lost 7 bases and J lost 6; bases outside the gene matches: 5. This CDR3 contains 14 residues.

The chain recombines TRBV11-2 with TRBJ2-3; D not resolved. The V gene lost 0 bases and the J gene lost 1 base, with 8 bases spanning the gap. This CDR3 comprises 15 residues. Germline V gene data show CDR1 as SGHAT and CDR2 as FQNNGV. CDR3 in DNA: TGTGCCAGCAGCTTAGATTGGGCCGGCACAGATACGCAGTATTTT. Its translation is CASSLDWAGTDTQYF.

This rearrangement joins TRBV20-1 to TRBJ1-5, with 8 bases identical to TRBD1. CDR1 is DFQATT and CDR2 is SNEGSKA in the germline V gene (reference sequence). This CDR3 contains 13 residues. With 5 bases clipped from V and 5 bases from J, the junction kept 5 bases outside the gene matches. CDR3 nucleotides: TGCAGTGCTCGACAGGGGCGGTATCAGCCCCAGCATTTT. Its translation is CSARQGRYQPQHF.

This chain connects TRBV11-3 to TRBJ2-2; TRBD2 is a possible D gene (5 bases). Trimming stripped 5 bases from V and 4 bases from J, with 14 bases between. The germline V gene has CDR1 SGHNT and CDR2 YENEEA. The CDR3 is made up of 15 amino acids. CDR3 sequence reads: CASSQEGFSTGELFF. DNA for the CDR3: TGTGCCAGCAGCCAAGAGGGCTTTTCCACCGGGGAGCTGTTTTTT.

Many counts were recorded for this clonotype. Sequence at one end of the junction differs from germline and may be a read error. This chain links TRBV6-2 or TRBV6-3 with TRBJ1-1; possibly TRBD1 for D (6 bases). This CDR3 comprises 14 residues. Per germline, CDR1 MNHEY and CDR2 SVGEGT. The CDR3, as DNA: TGCGCCAGCAGCTTAGGACAGAGTAACACTGAAGCTTTCTTT. Translation gives CASSLGQSNTEAFF.

The rearrangement links TRBV4-3 to TRBJ2-2, with no clear D. V lost 0 bases, J lost 2 bases, and 10 bases lay in between. This CDR3 has 16 amino acids. Germline V gene data show CDR1 as LGHNA and CDR2 as YSLEER. DNA for the CDR3: TGCGCCAGCAGCCAAGATAGCCGGTCCAACACCGGGGAGCTGTTTTTT. This gives the protein CASSQDSRSNTGELFF.

In this sample, this clonotype turned up many times. The CDR3 sequence is CASSLGGTANEQFF. The CDR3 DNA reads TGTGCCAGCAGCTTGGGGGGGACGGCCAATGAGCAGTTCTTC. The chain employs TRBV5-5 and TRBJ2-1; D is perhaps TRBD1 or TRBD2 (5 bases each). The CDR3 is 14 residues long. CDR1 and CDR2 from the germline V gene are SGHKS and YYEKEE (reference sequence). Trimming took 0 bases from V and 6 from J, leaving 10 bases between them.